These T cell receptor beta chains were read from a single sample in a study of T cell repertoires in cytomegalovirus infection. Their antigens remain unidentified. One entry per CDR3 protein, called by TCRdb with MiXCR from the reads. The sample shows 310,000 or so distinct CDR3 sequences, just under 25% of them seen only once. Sequences were derived from cultured PBMCs, sampled from culture after CMV antigen stimulation. These receptor sequences come from a human donor in good health (CMV status not recorded). Some clones in this sample may be carry-over from other donors' samples. Each CDR3 is given with its conserved first and last residue. A D gene is named only where the DNA matches it firmly. Size tells how often a clone was seen (once, few, many) or the class of an expanded clone, and some rows leave it out.

CASSVDRIGEAFF	TGTGCCAGCAGCGTGGACAGGATCGGTGAAGCTTTCTTT	many	TRBD1	TRBJ1-1	TRBV7-2
CSARGQGESNYGYTF	TGCAGTGCTCGGGGACAGGGAGAGTCGAACTATGGCTACACCTTC	few	TRBD1	TRBJ1-2	TRBV20-1
CASATGDQPQHF	TGTGCCAGCGCAACTGGGGACCAGCCCCAGCATTTT	.	.	TRBJ1-5	TRBV27
CASSSRANEQFF	TGTGCCAGCAGCTCCCGGGCCAATGAGCAGTTCTTC	few	.	TRBJ2-1	TRBV7-8
CASSEWEGTSGTPYNEQFF	TGCGCCAGCAGTGAGTGGGAAGGGACTAGCGGGACACCTTACAATGAGCAGTTCTTC	.	TRBD2	TRBJ2-1	TRBV10-2
CASSKDGAYNEQFF	TGTGCCAGCAGTAAGGACGGAGCCTACAATGAGCAGTTCTTC	few	.	TRBJ2-1	TRBV12-3/TRBV12-4
CASSISGQGGEPQHF	TGTGCCAGCAGTATCTCGGGACAGGGGGGCGAGCCCCAGCATTTT	few	TRBD1	TRBJ1-5	TRBV6-2/TRBV6-3
CASSLVVGVNTEAFF	TGTGCCAGCAGCTTGGTTGTGGGGGTGAACACTGAAGCTTTCTTT	.	.	TRBJ1-1	TRBV5-4
CASSSPLGRQETQYF	TGTGCCAGCAGCTCCCCCCTGGGTCGCCAAGAGACCCAGTACTTC	few	.	TRBJ2-5	TRBV11-3
CAISEPTDMAGANVLTF	TGTGCCATCAGTGAGCCAACGGATATGGCTGGGGCCAACGTCCTGACTTTC	.	.	TRBJ2-6	TRBV10-3
CASSQDRANTEAFF	TGCGCCAGCAGCCAGGACAGGGCGAACACTGAAGCTTTCTTT	few	TRBD1	TRBJ1-1	TRBV4-1
CASSYATGSSYISPLHF	TGTGCCAGCAGTTACGCAACAGGGAGCTCCTATATTTCACCCCTCCACTTT	.	.	TRBJ1-6	TRBV6-5
CSAYWGNSYEQYF	TGCAGTGCCTATTGGGGGAACTCCTACGAGCAGTACTTC	many	.	TRBJ2-7	TRBV20-1
CASSLGADRRSYGYTF	TGTGCCAGCAGCTTAGGAGCCGACAGGAGAAGCTATGGCTACACCTTC	few	.	TRBJ1-2	TRBV11-3
CASSLQGGVAKNIQYF	TGTGCCAGCAGTCTACAGGGGGGGGTCGCCAAAAACATTCAGTACTTC	.	.	TRBJ2-4	TRBV28
CSVEVGTGTYQQYF	TGCAGCGTTGAGGTCGGGACTGGTACCTACCAGCAGTACTTC	few	.	TRBJ2-7	TRBV29-1
CASSATGWDEQYF	TGCGCCAGCAGCGCGACAGGGTGGGACGAGCAGTACTTC	.	TRBD1	TRBJ2-7	TRBV5-1
CASSPRGSGRANTQYF	TGTGCCAGCAGCCCAAGAGGTAGCGGGAGGGCCAATACGCAGTATTTT	.	TRBD2	TRBJ2-3	TRBV7-8
CASSYSRGSGADTQYF	TGTGCCAGCAGTTACTCGCGCGGGAGTGGCGCAGATACGCAGTATTTT	.	TRBD2	TRBJ2-3	TRBV6-5
CASTFSPRVYEQYF	TGTGCCAGCACCTTCTCCCCCAGGGTCTACGAGCAGTACTTC	.	.	TRBJ2-7	TRBV12-3/TRBV12-4